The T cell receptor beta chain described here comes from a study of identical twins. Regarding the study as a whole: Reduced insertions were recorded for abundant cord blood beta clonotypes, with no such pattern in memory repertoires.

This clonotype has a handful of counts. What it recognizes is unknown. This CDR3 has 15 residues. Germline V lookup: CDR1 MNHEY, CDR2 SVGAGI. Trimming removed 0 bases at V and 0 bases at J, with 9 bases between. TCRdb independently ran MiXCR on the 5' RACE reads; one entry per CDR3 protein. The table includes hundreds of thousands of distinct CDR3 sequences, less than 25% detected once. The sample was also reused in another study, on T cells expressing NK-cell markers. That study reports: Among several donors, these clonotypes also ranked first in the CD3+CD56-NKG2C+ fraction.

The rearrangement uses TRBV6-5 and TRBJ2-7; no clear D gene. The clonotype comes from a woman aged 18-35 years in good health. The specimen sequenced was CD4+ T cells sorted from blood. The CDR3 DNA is TGTGCCAGCAGTTACTCTTCGGGTCTCTCCTACGAGCAGTACTTC. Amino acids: CASSYSSGLSYEQYF.